This T cell receptor beta chain was recorded in a study of T-cell reconstitution after alpha-beta-depleted transplantation in children. This clonotype appeared many times. Unique molecular identifiers were built into the TCRbeta library. From the PCR reads, TCRdb called clonotypes with MiXCR, one entry per CDR3 protein. The sample records about 610,000 distinct CDR3 sequences, approximately 10% being singletons. This material consisted of PBMCs from the stem cell graft donor, taken from the stem cell graft. This TCR came from a human donor who donated a stem cell graft to a child with acute myeloid leukemia.

The CDR3 nucleotides read TGTGCCAGCAGTCGCCTTGGGGTACTCACTGAAGCTTTCTTT. The encoded protein is CASSRLGVLTEAFF. The rearrangement links TRBV28 to TRBJ1-1, with no clear D. Germline V CDR1 and CDR2: MDHEN, SYDVKM. CDR3 size: 14 residues. The V end lost 5 bases, the J end lost 4 bases, and 14 bases lay between the germline ends.